One T cell receptor (beta chain) is described in this entry. Original processing notes: Nucleated cell number was recorded as an estimate derived from reference gene primer amplification. Profiling relied on immunoSEQ multiplex PCR, and the TCRdb table lists in-frame clones only, not all of them. Clone size and the V and J calls come from that table; the DNA yielded D and trimming. The sample carries around 180,000 clones, roughly 86% recorded once. Participants were aged about 18 to 100 years from about 25 US areas. What the recovered Cohort 3 donors had was two negative PCRs, clearance, or symptom resolution. This entry belongs to a study of blood T cell repertoires in COVID-19. Study in general: PBMCs, B-cell-depleted T cells, or T cells provided the cDNA or gDNA that made up the material.

This CDR3 has 17 amino acids. V dropped 1 base and J dropped 7; count of bases not matched to a gene: 11. The germline V gene encodes CDR1 SGHTA and CDR2 FQGNSA. The sequence derives from a woman aged 25 to 39 who had recovered from COVID-19. The sequenced sample was PBMCs or T cells enriched from blood (not recorded which). The rearrangement joins TRBV7-2 to TRBJ1-2, with 11 bases identical to TRBD1. CDR3 DNA sequence: TGTGCCAGCAGCTTAGGTGGGACAGGGGGGGTTTATAGTGGCTACACCTTC. Its translation: CASSLGGTGGVYSGYTF.